Included here is one TCR beta chain sequence, with context. Its binding antigen is unknown. No much larger clone exists at a distance of one base, and base qualities are not known. The data were obtained in a study of cytomegalovirus exposure and HLA in healthy donors (dated by TCRdb to the late 2010s). A note on the overall study: An earlier analysis of roughly 610 of the donors reported 276 Gb of sequence data and 117 million unique TCR beta sequences obtained from around 190 million T cells. Every repertoire in the discovery cohort had been generated on one and the same sequencing platform. Donor age, sex, ethnicity and CMV serostatus were compiled together with the repertoire data. Among roughly 370 genotyped donors of the cohort, an average of around 240,000 unique TCR beta nucleotide sequences were sequenced per donor, roughly a sixth of them non-productive. Both class I and class II loci were covered by HLA typing, at four-digit resolution. A later analysis re-analyzed previously published TCR beta repertoires from 666 donors and added high-resolution HLA genotyping to study TCR occurrence patterns. To predict cytomegalovirus infection status, the study brought together high-throughput TCR immunosequencing, statistical association of individual TCRs with disease status, and machine learning. Roughly five DR-DQ haplotypes were treated as single units for association and clustering because of strong linkage in the cohort. The study profiled the T cell repertoires of approximately 700 subjects by immunosequencing and related them to cytomegalovirus serostatus. The study was designed to test whether signatures of past pathogen exposure could be identified by cataloging public T cell receptors. A later genetic analysis took genome-wide SNP genotypes for about three fifths of the 666 donors and used that subset as a discovery cohort. In an earlier analysis of over 550 of the donors, high-throughput TCR beta sequencing was used to judge whether each TCR beta V gene segment behaved as functional or pseudogenic. In the later analysis, no new phenotypic data were used to find candidate immune exposures; instead, reliance was placed on TCR beta sequences and their occurrence across donors. Of the 300 to 450 genotyped donors, about 80% fell in the genetic ancestry cluster associated with self-reported Caucasian donors. In addition to the first cohort of approximately 670 subjects, a separate validation cohort of approximately 130 different subjects was used. An early release that covered more than 550 HLA-typed donors contained about 290 gigabases of sequencing data and 65 million to 100 million unique TCR sequences. Typing coverage differed by locus: A, B, C, DRB1 and DQB1 were typed in roughly 620-630 donors, DQA1 in roughly 510, DPA1 in approximately 610, and DPB1 in just under 480.

CDR1 and CDR2, looked up from the germline V gene (reference sequence), are MNHEY and SMNVEV. Inclusive of the bounding cysteine and phenylalanine, the CDR3 is 14 residues long. Only CDR3 DNA is held: 42 bases, read in frame from base 1. Between the V and J ends, shortened by 3 bases and 0 bases respectively, the junction contains 6 bases. The method was the immunoSEQ multiplex PCR assay. The multiplex PCR relied on a mix of 60 forward primers for TCR Vbeta segments and 13 reverse primers for TCR Jbeta segments. The CDR3 region of rearranged TCR beta genes was amplified from genomic DNA with a multiplex PCR assay. Amplified TCR beta libraries were sequenced as 87-base-pair reads on the Illumina HiSeq System. In the source study's methods: A later analysis counted about 82 million unique TCR beta chains across the 650 to 800 repertoires, and around 9.9 million of these chains were shared by at least two donors. A nearest-neighbor algorithm error-corrected the raw reads and collapsed the reads into unique sequences, merging closely related sequences to remove PCR and sequencing errors. To assign V, D and J gene segments, CDR3 sequences were aligned to IMGT reference sequences. Each retained sequence needed at least a six-nucleotide match to both a V gene segment and a J gene segment. Rearrangements were classified as productive when the CDR3 lacked stop codons and remained in frame with V and J, and all other rearrangements were classified as non-productive. Following IMGT convention, CDR3 was defined as the stretch from the second conserved V-encoded cysteine to the conserved J-encoded phenylalanine. The earlier analysis of approximately 590 of the donors excluded any sequence lacking an unambiguous match to a single V gene segment. An earlier analysis of several hundred of the donors called V segments functional above 56.7% productive rearrangements and segregating when the between-donor standard deviation exceeded 5%. To diagnose cytomegalovirus status from the catalog of TCR beta chain sequences, a statistical classification framework was built. A later analysis assigned V and J genes by comparing TCR nucleotide sequences with IMGT/GENE-DB human TR gene sequences. Using the TCRdist pipeline, a later analysis assigned CDR3 sequences along with most-parsimonious VDJ recombination scenarios. In a later analysis, each TCR beta chain was defined by its CDR3 amino acid sequence together with its V-gene family, and reads lacking a unique V-gene family were excluded. A later analysis removed 592 highly shared, low-generation-probability nucleotide sequences to deal with suspected cross-contamination and a sequencing artifact. In a later analysis, a clonal expansion index for each public chain was calculated from normalized within-repertoire ranks of inferred template counts. In a later analysis, generation probabilities were computed using a VDJ recombination model fitted to out-of-frame rearrangements, and the results were checked against IGoR. In a later analysis, TCR-TCR, TCR-HLA and TCR-CMV co-occurrence was scored with hypergeometric tests, and a repertoire-size bias correction was applied to TCR pairs. In a later analysis, false discovery rates were estimated by permuting HLA or CMV assignments 20 times. In a later analysis, co-occurring TCRs were grouped using DBSCAN, with TCRdist sequence similarity added in when clustering inside HLA-allele-positive subsets. Co-occurrence clustering excluded repertoires with fewer than 30,000 or more than 120,000 public chains, plus five with anomalous nucleotide sharing. TCRdb carries this immuneACCESS record with in-frame sequences only. Its versions omit some clonotypes, under half of them owing to an unresolved V gene in the studies checked, with the rest unexplained. The V and J calls and clone size come from that table; D and trimming were worked out from the DNA. The sample contains approximately 140,000 clones, around 80% of them found a single time. In total, the top ten clones hold approximately 1.9% of the sample.

The cohort was made up of 500 to 800 healthy bone marrow donors. At the time of sampling, every cohort member was nominally healthy, though immune exposures that went unrecorded were likely present. The donor tested CMV seronegative, placing the donor among the 300 to 400 seronegative members of the cohort. A peripheral blood sample was collected from each donor, and TCR beta sequencing was performed on peripheral blood mononuclear cells. The Qiagen DNeasy Blood Extraction Kit was used to extract genomic DNA from the blood cell samples. Overall study outcomes, separate from this receptor: For the cohort, immune exposure information was limited to CMV serostatus. Because counts were too low, approximately 15 rarely observed V segments, including chromosome 9 orphons, were excluded from the earlier analysis of several hundred of the donors. In an earlier analysis of a few hundred of the donors, most TCR beta V segments were observed in productive rearrangements about 87% or about 30% of the time, broadly matching IMGT annotations. In a later analysis, the rate of TCR association differed among HLA loci, with DRB1 alleles having the most associated TCRs and HLA-C alleles having the fewest. Assigning TCR associations to individual alleles was difficult when HLA alleles, especially DR and DQ, strongly co-occurred. Linkage disequilibrium might explain the correlated functional status among segregating V segments, but an unknown experimental factor could not be ruled out. A cluster of highly shared sequence variants was judged likely to be a technical artifact of the sequencing pipeline. A later analysis reported that several top co-occurrence clusters appeared linked to parvovirus B19, influenza, CMV and Epstein-Barr virus. A later genetic analysis reported fewer N-insertions in productive TCRs among donors in an Asian-associated ancestry cluster than the roughly 640-donor mean. In a later analysis, HLA-associated TCR beta chains were found to be more clonally expanded and to have lower generation probabilities than equally common non-associated chains. The classifier was reported to diagnose cytomegalovirus status with high specificity and sensitivity in both the original cohort and the validation cohort. Because the 87-base-pair reads could not distinguish some IMGT-functional V segments, including TRBV6-2 and TRBV6-3, those segments were excluded. A later analysis found that most CMV-associated TCR beta chains appeared HLA-restricted, with HLA associations seemingly driven largely by CMV exposure. In the study, around 160 TCR beta chains were listed as associated with cytomegalovirus. In this cohort, only TCR beta chains were sequenced, and detectable features were limited by the absence of alpha or paired-chain data. A later genetic analysis associated a missense DCLRE1C variant with V-gene and J-gene trimming of TCR beta chains, and an independent cohort replicated the association. It was suggested by the authors that the approach could potentially be generalized to other disease states and immunological phenotypes. In vitro tests confirmed that a few of the cytomegalovirus-associated TCR beta chains recognize cytomegalovirus antigens. At a false discovery rate of 0.05, a later analysis linked under 20,000 TCR beta sequences to specific HLA alleles. Presence/absence analyses assumed roughly uniform sequencing depth across donors, an assumption that may not hold. A further reported finding was that TCR beta sequences accurately predicted the HLA-A and HLA-B alleles for most subjects in the first cohort. HLA typing was unavailable for some donors at each locus, so association tests used only the typed subset. Most TCR sequences were observed very rarely across donors, whereas some public TCRs were present in many individuals.

The source is a woman aged 40 to 49 in good health and CMV-seronegative. What was sequenced was PBMCs. The chain is encoded by TRBV27 joined to TRBJ2-1; no D gene is confidently identified. The nucleotides are TGTGCCAGCAGTTTGGTGAGCTCCTACAATGAGCAGTTCTTC. Translated, it gives CASSLVSSYNEQFF.